This TCR beta chain comes out of a study of control samples from healthy donors and cancer patients. The table came from immunoSEQ multiplex PCR; TCRdb's copy has only in-frame clones and leaves some out. The repertoire holds fewer than 25,000 clones, approximately 80% seen once, with under 35% in the top ten. The CDR3 has 14 residues. The V and J ends lost 4 bases and 2 bases respectively, with 10 bases between them. CDR1 and CDR2 (germline): SGHDT, YYEEEE. V usage is TRBV5-6 and J usage is TRBJ1-5, with a possible D match to TRBD1 (6 bases). This receptor was obtained from a man between 60 and 75 years old with head and neck cancer. Sequencing was performed on PBMCs. Here the CDR3 DNA reads TGTGCCAGCAGCCAGAGACAGGGCAATCAGCCCCAGCATTTT. It specifies CASSQRQGNQPQHF.